These 18 T cell receptor beta chains were all obtained from the same sample, sequenced in a study of tumor-infiltrating lymphocytes in primary liver carcinoma. Researchers generated TCR beta cDNA from about 500 ng of total RNA, relying on a constant-region primer. Library construction for TCR beta comprised three nested multiplex PCR rounds performed with slightly modified ARM-PCR. The first two PCR rounds, nine to ten cycles each, used TRBV1-TRBV30 forward primers and a C-beta reverse primer. MiXCR, run by TCRdb on the multiplex PCR reads, gives a single entry per CDR3 protein. The sample contains fewer than 350,000 distinct CDR3 sequences, around three fifths of which appear only once. Germline DNA was also extracted, and blood RNA derived from unsorted whole blood. Source material: peripheral blood. These receptors were taken from a man aged 40-50 years with primary liver carcinoma and hepatitis B virus infection.

The J gene is TRBJ2-7, the V gene TRBV6-5; no reliable D call. V gave up 2 bases and J gave up 6 bases, with 5 bases separating them. The germline V gene encodes CDR1 MNHEY and CDR2 SVGAGI. The CDR3 extends over 11 amino acids. CDR3 amino acids: CASSYIGEQYF. The CDR3 DNA sequence: TGTGCCAGCAGTTACATTGGCGAGCAGTACTTC.

This chain connects TRBV29-1 to TRBJ2-1, with 9 bases that match TRBD2. CDR1 is SQVTM and CDR2 is ANQGSEA in the germline V gene. The CDR3 has 13 residues. The CDR3 region has the DNA TGCAGTGGGTCTAGCGGGAAGCTCTATGAGCAGTTCTTC. Protein product: CSGSSGKLYEQFF.

This clonotype was recorded once. The chain combines TRBV5-4 with TRBJ2-7, with D unresolved. Between the trimmed V and J ends, which lost 0 bases and 0 bases, there was a span of 7 bases. CDR1 and CDR2 from the germline V gene are SGHNT and YYREEE (reference sequence). The CDR3 totals 14 residues. The CDR3 here is CASSLGPDSYEQYF. The CDR3 region has the DNA TGTGCCAGCAGCTTGGGGCCCGACTCCTACGAGCAGTACTTC.

This clonotype was observed once. A read error is possible here, since a much larger clone lies one base away. The chain has TRBV6-6 and TRBJ1-5; 7 bases line up with TRBD1. The CDR3 covers 15 residues. Unmatched junction bases numbered 10, after V lost 5 bases and J lost 6 bases. Germline loops: CDR1 MNHNY, CDR2 SVGAGI (reference sequence). CDR3 sequence (DNA): TGTGCCAGCAGTCCCAGGGGGGGGGCGGGTCAGCCCCAGCATTTT. Residues: CASSPRGGAGQPQHF.

The count of this clonotype is one. The junction departs from the called germline gene at one end, perhaps through a read error. This chain links TRBV29-1 with TRBJ2-3, with 8 bases fitting TRBD1. Germline V lookup: CDR1 SQVTM, CDR2 ANQGSEA. The CDR3 consists of 16 residues. CDR3 DNA: TGCAACGGGAAGGCCGCCGGACAGGGCTCCACAGATACGCCGTATTTT. Protein: CNGKAAGQGSTDTPYF.

Of note for this clonotype: A much larger clone differs from this one at a single base, so this may be a read error. This chain links TRBV4-2 with TRBJ1-1; possibly TRBD1 for D (6 bases). CDR1 and CDR2 (germline): LGHNA, YNFKEQ. This CDR3 is built from 13 residues. CDR3 amino acids: CANSQDRGPEAFF. DNA for the CDR3: TGTGCCAACAGCCAAGATCGGGGGCCTGAAGCTTTCTTT.

In this sample, this clonotype turned up a few times. The chain uses TRBV6-5 and TRBJ2-7; 8 bases map to TRBD2. The CDR3 has 14 residues. V lost 9 bases to trimming and J lost 1 base; unmatched junction nucleotides: 8. Germline V lookup: CDR1 MNHEY, CDR2 SVGAGI. This chain's CDR3 is CASNIGGDSYEQYF. Here the CDR3 DNA reads TGTGCCAGTAATATCGGGGGGGATTCCTACGAGCAGTACTTC.

A word on this clonotype: Possible read error: a much larger clone is one base away. The chain joins TRBV24-1 to TRBJ2-6; D remains unclear. Trimming took 9 bases from V and 0 from J, leaving 14 bases between them. The length of the CDR3 is 16 residues. The germline gives CDR1 KGHDR, CDR2 SFDVKD. CDR3 amino acids: CATGKPGDSGANVLTF. The CDR3 DNA is TGTGCCACCGGAAAACCTGGGGACTCTGGGGCCAACGTCCTGACTTTC.

This clonotype is a singleton in its sample. The junction differs from germline at one of its ends, possibly a read error. The rearrangement joins TRBV5-6 to TRBJ1-1; D possibly corresponds to TRBD1 (5 bases). The V gene's germline CDR1 is SGHDT and CDR2 YYEEEE. This CDR3 spans 16 amino acids. DNA of the CDR3: TGTGTCAGCAGTGCTTGGGGCGGGGGGTACAACACTGAAGCTTTCTTT. This encodes CVSSAWGGGYNTEAFF.

Points on this clonotype: A much more abundant neighbour one base away suggests this may be a read error. The chain has TRBV12-3 or TRBV12-4 and TRBJ2-2; 11 nucleotides line up with TRBD1. Unmatched junction bases numbered 9, after V lost 8 bases and J lost 4 bases. The CDR3 sequence is 16 residues long. The chain's CDR3 is CASATGQGVGTGELFF. The DNA for the CDR3 is TGTGCCAGCGCCACGGGACAGGGGGTTGGCACCGGGGAGCTGTTTTTT.

This clonotype was observed many times. The chain links TRBV4-1 to TRBJ2-7; D remains ambiguous. This CDR3 is 14 amino acids long. Per the germline V gene, CDR1 is MGHRA and CDR2 is YSYEKL. The germline V and J ends were trimmed by 1 base and 1 base, with 8 bases remaining between them. The CDR3 nucleotides read TGCGCCAGCAGCCAAGGGCTAGGATCCTACGAGCAGTACTTC. Protein sequence: CASSQGLGSYEQYF.

As to this clonotype: The conserved phenylalanine or tryptophan normally closing the CDR3 is absent here, so this likely arose from a read error. The J gene is TRBJ2-2, the V gene TRBV5-4; the match to TRBD1 covers 8 bases. The ends lost 0 bases at V and 7 bases at J; junction bases unmatched: 5. There are 15 residues in the CDR3. Germline V gives CDR1 SGHNT, CDR2 YYREEE (reference sequence). The CDR3: CASSLARGQGGELFL. CDR3 nucleotides: TGTGCCAGCAGCTTGGCCAGGGGGCAGGGCGGGGAGCTGTTTTTA.

The CDR3 spells CASSPTNGREQFF. The CDR3 DNA follows: TGTGCCAGCAGCCCGACTAACGGGAGGGAGCAGTTCTTC. The gene calls are TRBV7-8 and TRBJ2-1; 7 positions agree with TRBD2. The trim removed 5 bases at V and 10 bases at J, leaving 8 bases unmatched. The CDR3 totals 13 residues. CDR1 is SGHVS, CDR2 FQNEAQ, per germline.

This clonotype was observed a handful of times. The chain joins TRBV5-1 to TRBJ2-7; 9 positions agree with TRBD2. The germline V gene has CDR1 SGHRS and CDR2 YFSETQ. The CDR3 spans 16 residues. V shed 0 bases, J shed 2 bases, and the junction held 6 bases outside the gene matches. Here the CDR3 reads CASSLAVTSGAYEQYF. Here the CDR3 DNA reads TGCGCCAGCAGCTTGGCCGTGACTAGCGGAGCCTACGAGCAGTACTTC.

Many counts were recorded for this clonotype. The V call is TRBV4-1, the J call TRBJ2-3; D perhaps matches TRBD2 (5 bases). The CDR3 covers 16 residues. CDR1 and CDR2 from the germline V gene are MGHRA and YSYEKL. V lost 3 bases and J lost 4, with 17 bases in between. The CDR3, as DNA: TGCGCCAGCAGCCATGTAAAGAGTCCCGGGGCAGATACGCAGTATTTT. It specifies CASSHVKSPGADTQYF.

In the case of this clonotype: Sequence at one end of the junction differs from germline and may be a read error. The V gene is TRBV7-8, the J gene TRBJ2-7; 9 bases match TRBD1. The CDR3 runs to 16 residues. Germline loops: CDR1 SGHVS, CDR2 FQNEAQ. CDR3 sequence (DNA): TGTGCCAGCAGCCTCGGGACAGGGAATGTGGGTTACGAGCCGTACTTC. Translating it yields CASSLGTGNVGYEPYF.

Worth noting for this clonotype: It may be a read error: a sequence one base away is much more abundant. The V call is TRBV6-1, the J call TRBJ2-7; TRBD1 matches at 9 bases. In germline, CDR1 is MNHNS, CDR2 SASEGT. The length of the CDR3 is 13 residues. The trim removed 4 bases at V and 6 bases at J, leaving 4 bases unmatched. CDR3 DNA: TGTGCCAGCAGTGGCGGGGACAGGGCCGAGCAGTACTTC. It encodes CASSGGDRAEQYF.

To note about this clonotype: With a much larger clone just one base away, this may be a read error. The V call is TRBV6-5, the J call TRBJ1-1; D perhaps matches TRBD1 (6 bases). CDR1 and CDR2 (germline): MNHEY, SVGAGI. CDR3 length: 16 residues. The CDR3 region is CASSYLGAGVNTVAFF. The CDR3 coding sequence is TGTGCCAGCAGTTATCTCGGGGCAGGGGTGAACACTGTAGCTTTCTTT.